These 27 T cell receptor beta chains share one sample of origin, sequenced in a study of a mutant IDH1 vaccine in newly diagnosed glioma (TCRdb year 2021). The library was obtained by the immunoSEQ multiplex PCR assay. The clones in this table, taken by TCRdb from immuneACCESS, are in-frame only. Not every clone is retained; where verified, under half of the shortfall comes from an unresolved V gene, and the cause of the rest is unknown. For this sample the table gives fewer than 70,000 clones, of which around 87% were detected only once. Together, the top ten hold roughly 2% of the sample. The time point label here, explained by the study, means: week 35, safety follow-up. Every vaccine dose consisted of 300 ug of a 20-mer mutant IDH1 peptide in Montanide, administered subcutaneously together with topical imiquimod. For these TCRs, the target antigens are not known. This specimen consisted of PBMCs, obtained from a glioma patient whose treatment included an IDH1 peptide vaccine. The receptor set was obtained from a man between 25 and 39 years old with glioma.

The genes are TRBV29-1 and TRBJ2-3; TRBD2 matches at 10 bases. The V gene's germline CDR1 is SQVTM and CDR2 ANQGSEA. The ends lost 7 bases at V and 3 bases at J; junction bases unmatched: 16. The CDR3 runs to 17 residues. CDR3 protein: CSAAPFSSGSRTDTQYF. CDR3 in DNA: TGCAGCGCCGCCCCCTTCTCTAGCGGGAGTAGGACAGATACGCAGTATTTT.

V is TRBV7-9 and J is TRBJ1-6; TRBD1 aligns across 9 bases. Germline loops: CDR1 SEHNR, CDR2 FQNEAQ (reference sequence). The CDR3 is 19 residues long. Trimming at V came to 0 bases and at J to 7 bases, leaving 13 bases not matched to a gene. Here the CDR3 reads CASSLANSGTGRKNSPLHF. The CDR3 DNA is TGTGCCAGCAGCTTAGCGAATTCCGGGACAGGGAGAAAAAATTCACCCCTCCACTTT.

This clone was seen once. V usage is TRBV7-2 and J usage is TRBJ2-3; a weak D match, TRBD2 (7 bases). V dropped 2 bases and J dropped 5 bases, with 14 bases sitting between them. Germline V gene data show CDR1 as SGHTA and CDR2 as FQGNSA. This CDR3 is 15 amino acids long. In DNA form, the CDR3 reads TGTGCCAGCAGCTTATTTCGGGGGGCAAGAGATACGCAGTATTTT. It translates to CASSLFRGARDTQYF.

The chain employs TRBV7-9 and TRBJ1-3; no definite D call. This CDR3 comprises 17 residues. CDR1 is SEHNR, CDR2 FQNEAQ, per germline (reference sequence). V shed 1 base and J shed 5 bases, with 18 bases lying between them. The CDR3 spells CASSLGKGENIRNTIYF. CDR3 nucleotides: TGTGCCAGCAGCTTAGGTAAGGGCGAAAATATCAGAAACACCATATATTTT.

The chain recombines TRBV30 with TRBJ1-2; D unresolved. The CDR3 is 13 amino acids. Deletions cut 0 bases from V and 0 bases from J, with 5 bases between. CDR1 and CDR2 from the germline V gene are GTSNPN and SVGIG (reference sequence). The CDR3 here is CAWSVDTNYGYTF. The CDR3 region has the DNA TGTGCCTGGAGTGTAGACACTAACTATGGCTACACCTTC.

CDR3 in amino acids: CASSLERMNTEAFF. The DNA of the CDR3 is TGTGCCAGCAGTTTAGAACGGATGAACACTGAAGCTTTCTTT. This chain joins TRBV28 and TRBJ1-1; D is undetermined. CDR3 size: 14 residues. Germline-derived CDR1 and CDR2 are MDHEN and SYDVKM. The ends were cut back, 2 bases at V and 0 bases at J, with 7 bases in the middle.

The chain couples TRBV28 to TRBJ2-7, with D unresolved. Trimming pared 6 bases from V and 3 bases from J, leaving 15 bases between. This CDR3 region has 14 residues. CDR1 is MDHEN, CDR2 SYDVKM, per germline. The CDR3 loop reads CASSYRTASYEQYF. The CDR3 DNA reads TGTGCCAGCAGCTATCGGACGGCAAGCTACGAGCAGTACTTC.

This clone came up once. The chain uses TRBV5-4 and TRBJ2-7; D unresolved. CDR1 SGHNT and CDR2 YYREEE come from the germline V gene (reference sequence). The CDR3 is made up of 15 amino acids. The V end lost 4 bases, the J end lost 1 base, and 15 bases lay between the germline ends. The DNA for the CDR3 is TGTGCCAGCAGCCCAGACCCTAGTCCGTCCTACGAGCAGTACTTC. This gives the protein CASSPDPSPSYEQYF.

The genes are TRBV6-5 and TRBJ1-5, with a possible D match to TRBD1 (6 bases). Trimming shortened V by 0 bases and J by 7 bases, and 13 bases separated the two germline ends. The CDR3 covers 15 residues. Germline V gene sequence: CDR1 MNHEY, CDR2 SVGAGI. CDR3 protein: CASSYSGRGDQPQHF. CDR3 DNA: TGTGCCAGCAGTTACTCGGGCAGGGGAGACCAGCCCCAGCATTTT.

This chain joins TRBV11-2 and TRBJ2-7; 11 nucleotides line up with TRBD2. Trimming at V came to 1 base and at J to 4 bases, leaving 0 bases not matched to a gene. The CDR3 sequence is 14 residues long. CDR1 and CDR2 (germline): SGHAT, FQNNGV. CDR3 sequence reads: CASSLGLAGYEQYF. CDR3 nucleotides: TGTGCCAGCAGCTTAGGACTAGCGGGATACGAGCAGTACTTC.

The CDR3 coding sequence is TGTGCCAGTAGCCCTTTTCGGGCAGCTAATGAAAAACTGTTTTTT. It yields the protein CASSPFRAANEKLFF. The chain is built from TRBV19 and TRBJ1-4; no reliable D call. Trimming pared 6 bases from V and 3 bases from J, leaving 14 bases between. CDR1 and CDR2 (germline): LNHDA, SQIVND (reference sequence). The length of the CDR3 is 15 residues.

The V call is TRBV21-1, the J call TRBJ1-5. TRBV21-1 counts as a pseudogene. There are 16 residues in the CDR3. The chain's CDR3 is CASSNLTEYSNQPQHF. The CDR3 region has the DNA TGTGCCAGCAGCAATCTGACGGAATATAGCAATCAGCCCCAGCATTTT.

The genes are TRBV7-9 and TRBJ2-7; TRBD2 might be the D (7 bases). Trimming removed 1 base at V and 4 bases at J, with 11 bases between. The CDR3 extends over 14 amino acids. The V gene's germline CDR1 is SEHNR and CDR2 FQNEAQ (reference sequence). The CDR3 reads CASSLGGGGYEQYF. CDR3 nucleotide sequence: TGTGCCAGCAGCTTAGGAGGGGGAGGGTACGAGCAGTACTTC.

V gene TRBV7-8 combines with J gene TRBJ2-7; D is unresolved. There are 13 residues in the CDR3. The V end lost 1 base, the J end lost 5 bases, and 9 bases lay between the germline ends. Germline CDR1 reads SGHVS; CDR2 reads FQNEAQ. CDR3: CASSLGRRNEQYF. The CDR3 DNA sequence: TGTGCCAGCAGCTTAGGACGGCGAAACGAGCAGTACTTC.

The J gene is TRBJ2-7, the V gene TRBV19; 9 bases align to TRBD1. Trimming removed 10 bases from V and 2 bases from J; junction bases left unmatched: 6. Germline V lookup: CDR1 LNHDA, CDR2 SQIVND (reference sequence). The CDR3 covers 13 residues. The CDR3 nucleotides read TGTGCCACCGGGACAGGGTTAACCTACGAGCAGTACTTC. Encoded protein: CATGTGLTYEQYF.

Sample share makes this clone medium-sized (0.01 to 0.1%). J is TRBJ2-3 and V is TRBV25-1, with 13 bases that match TRBD2. The CDR3 extends over 16 amino acids. Germline V gene data show CDR1 as MGHDK and CDR2 as SYGVNS. The trim removed 2 bases at V and 3 bases at J, leaving 2 bases unmatched. CDR3 DNA sequence: TGTGCCAGCAGTGAAAGACTAGCGGGAGGTACAGATACGCAGTATTTT. Encoded protein: CASSERLAGGTDTQYF.

V is TRBV14 and J is TRBJ2-7; D is possibly TRBD1 (6 bases). In germline, CDR1 is SGHDN, CDR2 FVKESK. Trimming took off 4 bases at V and 7 bases at J, with 14 bases between the two ends. The CDR3 totals 13 residues. Here the CDR3 DNA reads TGTGCCAGCAGCCTAAGGGGGTTAATGGAGCAGTACTTC. Its translation: CASSLRGLMEQYF.

The V call is TRBV30, the J call TRBJ1-2; tentatively, D is TRBD1 (6 bases). The CDR3 spans 15 residues. Germline V gives CDR1 GTSNPN, CDR2 SVGIG (reference sequence). V lost 5 bases, J lost 5 bases, and 21 bases lay in between. In DNA, the CDR3 is TGTGCCTGGGAACAGGGAAAAAGGCTTGGATATGGCTACACCTTC. Its protein is CAWEQGKRLGYGYTF.

The chain couples TRBV5-6 to TRBJ2-1; 7 nucleotides agree with TRBD2. The CDR3 loop spans 16 amino acids. Germline CDR1 reads SGHDT; CDR2 reads YYEEEE. After removal of 4 bases from V and 7 bases from J, the junction contained 14 bases not matched to a gene. CDR3 in DNA: TGTGCCAGCAGCACCCTCGGACTAGAAGGTTGGAATGAGCAGTTCTTC. Translation: CASSTLGLEGWNEQFF. Combining the CDR3 with reference TRBV5-6 and TRBJ2-1 gives the whole variable domain DAGVTQSPTHLIKTRGQQVTLRCSPKSGHDTVSWYQQALGQGPQFIFQYYEEEERQRGNFPDRFSGHQFPNYSSELNVNALLLGDSALYLCASSTLGLEGWNEQFFGPGTRLTVL.

This clone was counted once. The gene calls are TRBV10-3 and TRBJ1-3; 10 bases are a match to TRBD1. V shed 6 bases, J shed 4 bases, and the junction held 3 bases outside the gene matches. CDR3 length: 14 residues. Per germline, CDR1 ENHRY and CDR2 SYGVKD. The CDR3 DNA reads TGTGCCATCAGGGGGACAGGGGAAGGAAACACCATATATTTT. This codes for CAIRGTGEGNTIYF.

This clone was observed once. The genes are TRBV27 and TRBJ2-7; 8 nucleotides align to TRBD1. After removal of 3 bases from V and 7 bases from J, the junction contained 8 bases not matched to a gene. The CDR3 totals 14 residues. The germline V gene has CDR1 MNHEY and CDR2 SMNVEV (reference sequence). The CDR3 bases are TGTGCCAGCAGTTTGCGGACAGGGCTTGGGGAGCAGTACTTC. It is translated as CASSLRTGLGEQYF.

The chain links TRBV15 to TRBJ2-7; no clear D. V lost 1 base and J 7 bases, leaving 14 bases between the germline ends. The CDR3 has 14 residues. Germline CDR1 LNHNV, CDR2 YYDKDF (reference sequence). The CDR3 DNA follows: TGTGCCACCAGCAGAGTTGCAGGTCCGGTTGAGCAGTACTTC. As protein: CATSRVAGPVEQYF.

V is TRBV14 and J is TRBJ2-2; the D gene is possibly TRBD2 (5 bases). CDR3 size: 15 residues. V shed 0 bases and J shed 5 bases, with 10 bases lying between them. In germline, CDR1 is SGHDN, CDR2 FVKESK. This CDR3 reads CASSQDPPGTGELFF. The DNA for the CDR3 is TGTGCCAGCAGCCAAGATCCCCCGGGGACCGGGGAGCTGTTTTTT.

The rearrangement joins TRBV30 to TRBJ1-3; maybe TRBD1 (6 bases). Trimming pared 2 bases from V and 0 bases from J, leaving 8 bases between. The CDR3 loop spans 14 amino acids. CDR1 and CDR2 (germline): GTSNPN, SVGIG (reference sequence). Here the CDR3 reads CAWSKGGSGNTIYF. The DNA for the CDR3 is TGTGCCTGGAGTAAAGGGGGCTCTGGAAACACCATATATTTT. The entire variable domain, with the rest obtained from reference TRBV30 and TRBJ1-3, is as follows: SQTIHQWPATLVQPVGSPLSLECTVEGTSNPNLYWYRQAAGRGLQLLFYSVGIGQISSEVPQNLSASRPQDRQFILSSKKLLLSDSGFYLCAWSKGGSGNTIYFGEGSWLTVV.

This chain connects TRBV29-1 to TRBJ2-3; the D call may be TRBD1 or TRBD2 (5 bases each). V was shortened by 3 bases and J by 2 bases, with 9 bases between the two germline ends. Germline-derived CDR1 and CDR2 are SQVTM and ANQGSEA. CDR3 length: 13 residues. CDR3 protein: CSVEGRYTDTQYF. DNA for the CDR3: TGCAGCGTTGAGGGACGGTACACAGATACGCAGTATTTT.

This sequence joins TRBV18 and TRBJ1-2; D uncertain. This CDR3 has 16 residues. In germline, CDR1 is KGHSH, CDR2 LQKENI. V lost 6 bases and J lost 8, with 25 bases in between. The CDR3 coding sequence is TGTGCCAGCTCTTACATTGTAGGTGGGCCACCGCAGGGCTACACCTTC. Amino acids: CASSYIVGGPPQGYTF.

The J gene is TRBJ2-7, the V gene TRBV2; perhaps TRBD1 as D (6 bases). CDR1 is SNHLY and CDR2 is FYNNEI in the germline V gene. V was pared by 2 bases and J by 2 bases, with 13 bases between. The CDR3 is 15 residues long. The CDR3 nucleotides are TGTGCCAGCAGTGAACGTAGGGGGTATACCTACGAGCAGTACTTC. Protein product: CASSERRGYTYEQYF.